This T cell receptor beta chain was sequenced during a study of blood T cells in healthy people across ages. Alongside a J-beta primer mix, a sample-barcoded 5' primer served in a second PCR lasting about 7 to 12 cycles. Using its own MiXCR run on the 5' RACE reads, TCRdb lists one record per CDR3 protein. Among almost 1 million distinct CDR3 sequences listed, roughly 50% were seen once. CDR3 length: 11 residues. Trimming shortened V by 7 bases and J by 3 bases, and 10 bases separated the two germline ends. The V gene's germline CDR1 is DFQATT and CDR2 SNEGSKA (reference sequence). The rearrangement uses TRBV20-1 and TRBJ2-7; no clear D gene. The sequenced sample was blood. The source of this sequence is a woman aged 55 to 70 in good health. The CDR3: CSVRILYEQYF. The CDR3 region has the DNA TGCAGTGTGAGAATCCTCTACGAGCAGTACTTC.